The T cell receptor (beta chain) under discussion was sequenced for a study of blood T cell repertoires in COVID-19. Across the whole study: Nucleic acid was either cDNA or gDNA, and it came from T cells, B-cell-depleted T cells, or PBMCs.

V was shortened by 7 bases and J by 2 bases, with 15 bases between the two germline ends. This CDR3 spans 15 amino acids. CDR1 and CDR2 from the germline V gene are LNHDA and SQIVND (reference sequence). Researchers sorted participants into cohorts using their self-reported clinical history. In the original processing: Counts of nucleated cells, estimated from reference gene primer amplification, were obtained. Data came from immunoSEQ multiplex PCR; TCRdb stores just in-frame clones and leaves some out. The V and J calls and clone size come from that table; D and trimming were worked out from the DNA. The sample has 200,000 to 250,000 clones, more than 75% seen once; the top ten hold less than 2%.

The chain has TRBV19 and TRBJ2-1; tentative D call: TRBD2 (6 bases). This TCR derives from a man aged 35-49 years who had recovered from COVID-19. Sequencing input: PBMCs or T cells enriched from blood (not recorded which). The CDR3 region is CASTESAGAYNEQFF. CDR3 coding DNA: TGTGCCAGTACCGAATCAGCGGGTGCCTACAATGAGCAGTTCTTC.